The sequence of this T cell receptor beta chain was determined in a study of blood T cell repertoires in COVID-19. As for the study in general: T cells, B-cell-depleted T cells, or PBMCs provided the cDNA or gDNA that served as material.

Germline values: CDR1 MNHEY, CDR2 SMNVEV (reference sequence). There are 17 residues in the CDR3. With 5 bases clipped from V and 2 bases from J, the junction kept 13 bases outside the gene matches. Data came from immunoSEQ multiplex PCR; TCRdb stores just in-frame clones and leaves some out. This sample has about 76,000 clones; 80% to 90% occur once, and the top ten carry 15% to 20%. The sample comprised peripheral blood. This TCR came from a woman aged 60-75 years with acute or convalescent COVID-19. This chain links TRBV27 with TRBJ2-7, with 9 nucleotides matching TRBD2. The CDR3 DNA reads as TGTGCCAGCAGTCCACCCAACCCGGCGGGGGGGCCCTACGAGCAGTACTTC. It yields the protein CASSPPNPAGGPYEQYF.